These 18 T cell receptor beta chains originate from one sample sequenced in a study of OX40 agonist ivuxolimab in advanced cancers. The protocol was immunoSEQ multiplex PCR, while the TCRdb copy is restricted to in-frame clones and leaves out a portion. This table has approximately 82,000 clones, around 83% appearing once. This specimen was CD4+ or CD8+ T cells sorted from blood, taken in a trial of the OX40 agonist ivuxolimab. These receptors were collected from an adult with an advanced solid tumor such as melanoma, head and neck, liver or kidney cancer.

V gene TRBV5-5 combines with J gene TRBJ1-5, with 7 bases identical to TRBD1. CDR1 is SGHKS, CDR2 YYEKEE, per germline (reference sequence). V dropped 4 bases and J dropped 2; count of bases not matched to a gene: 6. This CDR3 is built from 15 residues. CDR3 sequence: CASSRQGGGNQPQHF. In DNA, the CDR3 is TGTGCCAGCAGCCGACAGGGAGGAGGCAATCAGCCCCAGCATTTT.

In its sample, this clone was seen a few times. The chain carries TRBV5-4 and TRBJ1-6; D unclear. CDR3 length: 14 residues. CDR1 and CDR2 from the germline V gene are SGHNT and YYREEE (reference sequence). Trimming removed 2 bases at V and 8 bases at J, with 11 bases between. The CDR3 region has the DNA TGTGCCAGCAGCTTAGGGCGGTCCCATTCACCCCTCCACTTT. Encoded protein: CASSLGRSHSPLHF.

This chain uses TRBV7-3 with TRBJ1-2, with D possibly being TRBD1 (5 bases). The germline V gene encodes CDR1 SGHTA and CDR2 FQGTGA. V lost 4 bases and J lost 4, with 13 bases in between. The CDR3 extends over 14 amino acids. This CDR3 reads CASSYPSRGYGYTF. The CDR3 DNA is TGTGCCAGCAGCTATCCCTCGAGGGGCTATGGCTACACCTTC. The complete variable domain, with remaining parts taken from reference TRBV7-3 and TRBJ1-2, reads GAGVSQTPSNKVTEKGKYVELRCDPISGHTALYWYRQSLGQGPEFLIYFQGTGAADDSGLPNDRFFAVRPEGSVSTLKIQRTERGDSAVYLCASSYPSRGYGYTFGSGTRLTVV.

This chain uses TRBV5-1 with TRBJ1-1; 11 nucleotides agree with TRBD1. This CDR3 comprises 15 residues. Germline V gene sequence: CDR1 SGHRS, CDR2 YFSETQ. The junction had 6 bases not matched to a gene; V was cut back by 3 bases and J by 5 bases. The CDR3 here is CASSWGTGGETEAFF. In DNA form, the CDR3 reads TGCGCCAGCAGCTGGGGGACAGGGGGTGAAACTGAAGCTTTCTTT.

This CDR3 is CASSPYNEKLFF. In nucleotides, the CDR3 is TGTGCCAGCAGTCCCTATAATGAAAAACTGTTTTTT. V gene TRBV27 combines with J gene TRBJ1-4; D remains unclear. V lost 5 bases, J lost 4 bases, and 5 bases lay in between. Germline V gene sequence: CDR1 MNHEY, CDR2 SMNVEV (reference sequence). This CDR3 is 12 amino acids long.

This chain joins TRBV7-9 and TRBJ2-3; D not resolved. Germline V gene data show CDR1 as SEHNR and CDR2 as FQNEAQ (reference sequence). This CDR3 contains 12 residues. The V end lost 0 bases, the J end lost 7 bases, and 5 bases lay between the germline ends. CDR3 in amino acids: CASSLAPYTQYF. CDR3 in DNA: TGTGCCAGCAGCTTAGCCCCTTATACGCAGTATTTT.

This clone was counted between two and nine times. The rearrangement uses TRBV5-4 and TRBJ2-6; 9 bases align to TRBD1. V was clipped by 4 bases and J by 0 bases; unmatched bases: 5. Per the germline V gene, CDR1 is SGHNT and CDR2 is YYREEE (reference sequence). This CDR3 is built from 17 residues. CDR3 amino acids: CASSGGQGSSGANVLTF. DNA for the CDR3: TGTGCCAGCAGCGGGGGACAGGGAAGCTCTGGGGCCAACGTCCTGACTTTC.

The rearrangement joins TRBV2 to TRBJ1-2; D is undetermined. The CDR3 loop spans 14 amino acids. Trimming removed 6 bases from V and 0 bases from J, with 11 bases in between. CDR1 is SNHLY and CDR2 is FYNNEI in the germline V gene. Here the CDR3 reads CASSALTTNYGYTF. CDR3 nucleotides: TGTGCCAGCAGCGCTCTGACCACTAACTATGGCTACACCTTC. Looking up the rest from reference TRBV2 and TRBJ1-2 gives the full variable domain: EPEVTQTPSHQVTQMGQEVILRCVPISNHLYFYWYRQILGQKVEFLVSFYNNEISEKSEIFDDQFSVERPDGSNFTLKIRSTKLEDSAMYFCASSALTTNYGYTFGSGTRLTVV.

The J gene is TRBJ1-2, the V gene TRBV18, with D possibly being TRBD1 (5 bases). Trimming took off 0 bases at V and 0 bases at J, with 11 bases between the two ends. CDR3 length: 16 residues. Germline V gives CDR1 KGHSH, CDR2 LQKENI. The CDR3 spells CASSPPGTRTNYGYTF. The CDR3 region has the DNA TGTGCCAGCTCACCACCAGGGACCCGGACTAACTATGGCTACACCTTC.

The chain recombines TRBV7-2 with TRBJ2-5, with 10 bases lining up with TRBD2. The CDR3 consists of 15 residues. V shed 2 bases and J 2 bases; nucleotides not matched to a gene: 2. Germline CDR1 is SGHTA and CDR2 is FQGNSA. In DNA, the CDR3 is TGTGCCAGCAGCTTACAGCGGGGGGGTCAAGAGACCCAGTACTTC. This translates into CASSLQRGGQETQYF. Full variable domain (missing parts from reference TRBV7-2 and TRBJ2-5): GAGVSQSPSNKVTEKGKDVELRCDPISGHTALYWYRQSLGQGLEFLIYFQGNSAPDKSGLPSDRFSAERTGGSVSTLTIQRTQQEDSAVYLCASSLQRGGQETQYFGPGTRLLVL.

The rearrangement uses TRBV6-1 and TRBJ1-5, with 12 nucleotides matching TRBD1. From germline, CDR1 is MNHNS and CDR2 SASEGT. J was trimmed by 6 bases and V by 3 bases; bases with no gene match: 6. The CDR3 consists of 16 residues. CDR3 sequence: CASSEGDRGRSQPQHF. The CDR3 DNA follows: TGTGCCAGCAGTGAGGGGGACAGGGGGCGAAGTCAGCCCCAGCATTTT.

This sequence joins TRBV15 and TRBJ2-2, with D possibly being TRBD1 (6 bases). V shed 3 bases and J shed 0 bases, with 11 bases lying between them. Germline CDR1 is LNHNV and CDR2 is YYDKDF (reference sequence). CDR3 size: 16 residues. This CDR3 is CATSSDRRSNTGELFF. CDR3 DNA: TGTGCCACCAGCAGCGACAGGCGTTCGAACACCGGGGAGCTGTTTTTT.

This chain's CDR3 is CASRSEGGPNTEAFF. CDR3 DNA: TGTGCCAGCAGAAGTGAAGGGGGCCCGAACACTGAAGCTTTCTTT. The chain joins TRBV5-4 to TRBJ1-1; 7 positions agree with TRBD1. The CDR3 has 15 amino acids. Germline CDR1 and CDR2: SGHNT and YYREEE (reference sequence). V was clipped by 5 bases and J by 1 base; unmatched bases: 8.

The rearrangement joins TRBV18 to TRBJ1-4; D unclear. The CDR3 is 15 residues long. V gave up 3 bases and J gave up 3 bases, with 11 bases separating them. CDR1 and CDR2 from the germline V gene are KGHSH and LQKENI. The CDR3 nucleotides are TGTGCCAGCTCACCCTCCGGGAGCGCTAATGAAAAACTGTTTTTT. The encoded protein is CASSPSGSANEKLFF.

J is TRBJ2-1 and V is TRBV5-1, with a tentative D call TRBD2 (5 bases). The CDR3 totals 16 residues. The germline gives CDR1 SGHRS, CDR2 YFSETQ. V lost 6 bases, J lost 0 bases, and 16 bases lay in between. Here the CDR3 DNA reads TGCGCCAGCAAAGCAGAGGTGGGGAGCTCCTACAATGAGCAGTTCTTC. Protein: CASKAEVGSSYNEQFF. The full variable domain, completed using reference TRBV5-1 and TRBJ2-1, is KAGVTQTPRYLIKTRGQQVTLSCSPISGHRSVSWYQQTPGQGLQFLFEYFSETQRNKGNFPGRFSGRQFSNSRSEMNVSTLELGDSALYLCASKAEVGSSYNEQFFGPGTRLTVL.

CDR3 loop: CASSPLGGTGVEKLFF. The CDR3 DNA is TGTGCCAGCAGCCCATTGGGTGGGACAGGGGTTGAAAAACTGTTTTTT. V and J are TRBV7-2 and TRBJ1-4, with 10 bases matching TRBD1. J lost 7 bases, V lost 5 bases, and 10 bases had no gene match. The germline V gene encodes CDR1 SGHTA and CDR2 FQGNSA. The CDR3 extends over 16 amino acids.

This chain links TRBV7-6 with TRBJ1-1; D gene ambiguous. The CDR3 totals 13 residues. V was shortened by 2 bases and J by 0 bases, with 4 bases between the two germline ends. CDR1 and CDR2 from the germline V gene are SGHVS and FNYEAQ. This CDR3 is CASSLSVNTEAFF. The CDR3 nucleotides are TGTGCCAGCAGCTTATCGGTGAACACTGAAGCTTTCTTT.

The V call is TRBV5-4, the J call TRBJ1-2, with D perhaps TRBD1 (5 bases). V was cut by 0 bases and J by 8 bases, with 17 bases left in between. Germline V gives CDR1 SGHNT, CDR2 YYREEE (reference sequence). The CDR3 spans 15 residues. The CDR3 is CASSLEQAFSRGYTF. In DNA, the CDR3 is TGTGCCAGCAGCTTGGAACAGGCCTTTTCGAGGGGCTACACCTTC. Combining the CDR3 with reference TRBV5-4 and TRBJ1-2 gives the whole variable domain ETGVTQSPTHLIKTRGQQVTLRCSSQSGHNTVSWYQQALGQGPQFIFQYYREEENGRGNFPPRFSGLQFPNYSSELNVNALELDDSALYLCASSLEQAFSRGYTFGSGTRLTVV.